This T cell receptor (beta chain) was sequenced during a study of spatial heterogeneity in lung cancer. Study-wide results and limits: Tumor mutation counts were tracked by expanded intratumoral alpha and beta TCR counts.

About this clonotype: No antigen is known for it.

Stated time point: sample taken at primary tumor resection. Unsorted whole RNA of tumor, nontumor lung or frozen PBMC was sequenced. TCRdb itself ran the 5' RACE reads through MiXCR, one entry per CDR3 protein. This repertoire shows around 2,500 distinct CDR3 sequences, 5.5% to 6% found once; its top ten account for roughly 18%. This CDR3 spans 16 amino acids. V dropped 2 bases and J dropped 7 bases, with 15 bases sitting between them. Germline V gene data show CDR1 as SGHTA and CDR2 as FQGNSA. The J gene is TRBJ1-6, the V gene TRBV7-2, with a tentative D call TRBD1 (5 bases). Sequencing was performed on lung tumor tissue, taken at surgery. The TCR sequence derives from a male donor with early-stage non-small cell lung cancer. The CDR3 nucleotides read TGTGCCAGCAGCTTATTCGTCAGGGCGAACAATTCACCCCTCCACTTT. Its protein product is CASSLFVRANNSPLHF.